The subject of this entry is one T cell receptor beta chain. Its target is not known. One end of the junction is discordant with germline, which a read error may explain. RNA totalling roughly 0.45 to 1 ug underwent reverse transcription with random hexamers. Across 54 Vbeta and 13 Jbeta, TCR beta CDR3 was amplified with immunoSEQ multiplex PCR. In TCRdb, the immunoSEQ multiplex PCR reads were re-called with MiXCR into one record per CDR3 protein. The sample carries over 100,000 distinct CDR3 sequences, about 93% recorded once. The healthy controls were matched to patients by age and sex. FACS was used to enrich TEMRA cells, whereas the CD8+ and CD4+ T cells were obtained by negative isolation. This entry comes from a study of CD8 T cells in Susac syndrome. Per the germline V gene, CDR1 is SSHAT and CDR2 is FNYEAQ (reference sequence). There are 12 residues in the CDR3. General study results and limits: The study conceded that its TCR sequencing and HLA analysis involved relatively few individuals.

The origin of this receptor is a human donor in good health. V usage is TRBV7-7 and J usage is TRBJ2-5; 8 bases map to TRBD2. Sequenced: CD4+ T cells from PBMCs. The DNA of the CDR3 is TGTGCTAGCAGCCGGGGGGGTGAGACCCAGTACTTC. It yields the protein CASSRGGETQYF.